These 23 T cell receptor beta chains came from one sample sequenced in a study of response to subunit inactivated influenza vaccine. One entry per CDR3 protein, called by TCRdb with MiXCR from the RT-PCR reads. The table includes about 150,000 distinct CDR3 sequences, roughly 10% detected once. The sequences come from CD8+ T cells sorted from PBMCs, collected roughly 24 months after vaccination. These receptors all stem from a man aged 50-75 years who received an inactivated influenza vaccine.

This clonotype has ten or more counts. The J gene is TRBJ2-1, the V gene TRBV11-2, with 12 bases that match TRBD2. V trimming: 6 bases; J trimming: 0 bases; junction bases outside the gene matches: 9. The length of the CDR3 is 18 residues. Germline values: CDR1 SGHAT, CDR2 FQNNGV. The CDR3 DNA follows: TGTGCCAGCAGACGGACTAGCGGGGTGATCAGCTCCTACAATGAGCAGTTCTTC. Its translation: CASRRTSGVISSYNEQFF.

CDR3 residues: CASSRGGWNQPQHF. The CDR3 bases are TGTGCCAGCAGCCGCGGGGGCTGGAATCAGCCCCAGCATTTT. The rearrangement joins TRBV7-9 to TRBJ1-5; perhaps TRBD1 as D (6 bases). The CDR3 is 14 amino acids. Trimming shortened V by 5 bases and J by 4 bases, and 12 bases separated the two germline ends. Per the germline V gene, CDR1 is SEHNR and CDR2 is FQNEAQ (reference sequence).

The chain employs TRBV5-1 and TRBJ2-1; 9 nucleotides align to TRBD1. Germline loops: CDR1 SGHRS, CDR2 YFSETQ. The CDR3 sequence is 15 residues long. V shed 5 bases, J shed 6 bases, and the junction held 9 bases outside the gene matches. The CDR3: CASRGQGISGNEQFF. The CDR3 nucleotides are TGCGCCAGCAGAGGACAGGGGATATCGGGCAATGAGCAGTTCTTC. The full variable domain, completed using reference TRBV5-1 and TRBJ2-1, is KAGVTQTPRYLIKTRGQQVTLSCSPISGHRSVSWYQQTPGQGLQFLFEYFSETQRNKGNFPGRFSGRQFSNSRSEMNVSTLELGDSALYLCASRGQGISGNEQFFGPGTRLTVL.

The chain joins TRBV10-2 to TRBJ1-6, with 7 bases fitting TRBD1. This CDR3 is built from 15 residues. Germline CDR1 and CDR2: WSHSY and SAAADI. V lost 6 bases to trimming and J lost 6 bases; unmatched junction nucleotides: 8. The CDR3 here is CASSETGSVNSPLHF. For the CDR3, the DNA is TGCGCCAGCAGCGAGACAGGGTCCGTTAATTCACCCCTCCACTTT.

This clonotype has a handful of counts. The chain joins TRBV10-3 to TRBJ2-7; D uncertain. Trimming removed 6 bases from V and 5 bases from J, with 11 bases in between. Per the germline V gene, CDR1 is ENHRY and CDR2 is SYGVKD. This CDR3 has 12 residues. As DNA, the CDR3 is TGTGCCATCAGGTCTTGGGATAACGAGCAGTACTTC. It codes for CAIRSWDNEQYF.

The DNA for the CDR3 is TGTGCCAGCAGCGTAGGGTTCGGTCTAGCGGACGAGCAGTACTTC. It encodes CASSVGFGLADEQYF. The rearrangement joins TRBV9 to TRBJ2-7; 7 bases agree with TRBD2. The V and J ends lost 0 bases and 5 bases, in that order; junction bases with no gene match: 8. The CDR3 loop spans 15 amino acids. Germline loops: CDR1 SGDLS, CDR2 YYNGEE.

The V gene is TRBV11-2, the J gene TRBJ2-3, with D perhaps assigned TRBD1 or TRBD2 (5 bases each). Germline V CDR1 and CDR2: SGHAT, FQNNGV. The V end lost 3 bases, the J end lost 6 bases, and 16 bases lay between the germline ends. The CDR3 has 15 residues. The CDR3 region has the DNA TGTGCCAGCAGCTTTGGGACGACAATTTTGGATACGCAGTATTTT. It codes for CASSFGTTILDTQYF.

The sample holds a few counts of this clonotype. As DNA, the CDR3 is TGTGCCAGCAGCTGGACCTCGGGGAACACTGAAGCTTTCTTT. Translating it yields CASSWTSGNTEAFF. This chain joins TRBV7-9 and TRBJ1-1; D ambiguous. V lost 4 bases to trimming and J lost 1 base, with 10 bases between them. CDR1 is SEHNR, CDR2 FQNEAQ, per germline (reference sequence). This CDR3 has 14 amino acids.

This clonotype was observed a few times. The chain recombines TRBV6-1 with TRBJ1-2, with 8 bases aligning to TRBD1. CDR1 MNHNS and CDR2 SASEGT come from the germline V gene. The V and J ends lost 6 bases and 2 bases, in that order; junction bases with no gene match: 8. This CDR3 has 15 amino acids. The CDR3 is CASRLWGQANYGYTF. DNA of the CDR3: TGTGCCAGCAGGCTCTGGGGACAGGCAAACTATGGCTACACCTTC.

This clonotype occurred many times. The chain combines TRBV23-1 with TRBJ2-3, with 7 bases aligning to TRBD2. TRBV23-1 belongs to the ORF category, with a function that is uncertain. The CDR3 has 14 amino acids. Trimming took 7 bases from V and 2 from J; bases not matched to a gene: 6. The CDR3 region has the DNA TGCGCCAGCACCGAGCTAGCGGTCACAGATACGCAGTATTTT. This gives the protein CASTELAVTDTQYF.

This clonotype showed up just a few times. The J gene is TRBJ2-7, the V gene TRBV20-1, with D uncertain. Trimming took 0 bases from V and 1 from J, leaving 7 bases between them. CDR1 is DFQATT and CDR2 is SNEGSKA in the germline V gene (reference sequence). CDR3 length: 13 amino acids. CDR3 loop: CSARDPRSYEQYF. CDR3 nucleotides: TGCAGTGCTAGAGATCCTCGGTCCTACGAGCAGTACTTC.

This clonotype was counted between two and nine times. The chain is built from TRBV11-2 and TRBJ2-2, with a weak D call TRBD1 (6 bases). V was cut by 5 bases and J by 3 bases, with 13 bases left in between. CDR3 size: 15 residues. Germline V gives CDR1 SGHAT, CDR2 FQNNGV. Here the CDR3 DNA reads TGTGCCAGCAGCAGCCCGGGACAATACACCGGGGAGCTGTTTTTT. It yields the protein CASSSPGQYTGELFF. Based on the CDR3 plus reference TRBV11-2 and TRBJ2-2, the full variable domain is EAGVAQSPRYKIIEKRQSVAFWCNPISGHATLYWYQQILGQGPKLLIQFQNNGVVDDSQLPKDRFSAERLKGVDSTLKIQPAKLEDSAVYLCASSSPGQYTGELFFGEGSRLTVL.

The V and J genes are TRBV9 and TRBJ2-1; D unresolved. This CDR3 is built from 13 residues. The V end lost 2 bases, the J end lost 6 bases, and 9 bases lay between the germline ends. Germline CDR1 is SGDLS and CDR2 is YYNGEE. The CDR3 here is CASSVGRSNEQFF. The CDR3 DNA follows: TGTGCCAGCAGCGTTGGTAGGAGCAATGAGCAGTTCTTC.

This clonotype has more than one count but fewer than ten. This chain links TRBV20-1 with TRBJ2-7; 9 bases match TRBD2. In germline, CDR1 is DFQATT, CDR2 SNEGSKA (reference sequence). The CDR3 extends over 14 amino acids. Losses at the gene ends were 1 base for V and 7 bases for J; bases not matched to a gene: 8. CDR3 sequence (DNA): TGCAGTGCTAGAGGTGGCGGGAGGGCGGGGGAGCAGTACTTC. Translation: CSARGGGRAGEQYF.

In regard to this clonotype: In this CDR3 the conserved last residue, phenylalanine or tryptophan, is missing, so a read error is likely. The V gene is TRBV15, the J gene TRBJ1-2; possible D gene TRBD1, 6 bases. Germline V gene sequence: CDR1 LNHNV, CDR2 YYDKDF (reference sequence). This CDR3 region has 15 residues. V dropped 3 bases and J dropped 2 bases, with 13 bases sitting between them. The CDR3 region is CATSSARGANYGYTL. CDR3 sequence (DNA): TGTGCCACCAGCAGCGCCAGGGGTGCAAACTATGGCTACACCTTG.

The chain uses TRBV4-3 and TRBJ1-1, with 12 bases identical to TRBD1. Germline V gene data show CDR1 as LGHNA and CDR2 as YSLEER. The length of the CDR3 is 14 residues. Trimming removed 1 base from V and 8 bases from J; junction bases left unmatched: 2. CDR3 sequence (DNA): TGCGCCAGCAGCCAAGTCGGGACAGGGGGCGAAGCTTTCTTT. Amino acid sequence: CASSQVGTGGEAFF.

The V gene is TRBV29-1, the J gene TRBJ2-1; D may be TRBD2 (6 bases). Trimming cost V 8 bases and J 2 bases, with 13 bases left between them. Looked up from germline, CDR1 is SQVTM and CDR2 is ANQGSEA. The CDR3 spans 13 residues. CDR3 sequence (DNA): TGCAGCACCAACCGGGAGCCCTACAATGAGCAGTTCTTC. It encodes CSTNREPYNEQFF.

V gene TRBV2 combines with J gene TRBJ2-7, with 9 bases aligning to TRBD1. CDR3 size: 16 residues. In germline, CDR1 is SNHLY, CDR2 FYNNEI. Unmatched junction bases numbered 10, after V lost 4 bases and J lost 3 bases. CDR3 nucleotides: TGTGCCAGCAGTGTCTGGACAGGGGTCATAGTCTACGAGCAGTACTTC. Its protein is CASSVWTGVIVYEQYF.

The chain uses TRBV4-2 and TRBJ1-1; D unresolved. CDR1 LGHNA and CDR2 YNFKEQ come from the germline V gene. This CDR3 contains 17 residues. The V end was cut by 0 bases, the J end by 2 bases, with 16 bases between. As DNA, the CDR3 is TGTGCCAGCAGCCAAGATTGGCAGCGAGAAATCAACACTGAAGCTTTCTTT. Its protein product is CASSQDWQREINTEAFF.

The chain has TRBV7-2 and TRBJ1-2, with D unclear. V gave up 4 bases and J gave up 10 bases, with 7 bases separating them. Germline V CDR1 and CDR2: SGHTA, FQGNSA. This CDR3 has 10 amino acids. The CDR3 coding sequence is TGTGCCAGCAGCTCGGGCCTCTACACCTTC. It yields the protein CASSSGLYTF.

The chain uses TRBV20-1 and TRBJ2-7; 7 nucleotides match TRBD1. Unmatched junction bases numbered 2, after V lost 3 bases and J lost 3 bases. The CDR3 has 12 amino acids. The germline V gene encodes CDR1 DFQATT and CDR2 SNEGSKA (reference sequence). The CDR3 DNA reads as TGCAGTGCTAGGACAGGGAGCTACGAGCAGTACTTC. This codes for CSARTGSYEQYF.

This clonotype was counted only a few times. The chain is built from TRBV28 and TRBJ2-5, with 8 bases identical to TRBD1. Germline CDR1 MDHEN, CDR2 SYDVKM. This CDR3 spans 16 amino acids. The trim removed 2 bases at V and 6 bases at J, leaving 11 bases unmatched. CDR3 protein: CASSLPPRQGTKTQYF. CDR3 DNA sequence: TGTGCCAGCAGTTTACCCCCTCGACAGGGGACGAAGACCCAGTACTTC.

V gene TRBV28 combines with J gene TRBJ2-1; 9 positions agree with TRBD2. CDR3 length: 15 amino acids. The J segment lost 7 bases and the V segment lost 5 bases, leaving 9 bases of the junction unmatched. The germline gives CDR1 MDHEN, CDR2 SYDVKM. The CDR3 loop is CASSRLADFGNEQFF. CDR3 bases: TGTGCCAGCAGTAGACTAGCGGACTTCGGGAATGAGCAGTTCTTC. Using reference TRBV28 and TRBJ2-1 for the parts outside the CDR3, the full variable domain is DVKVTQSSRYLVKRTGEKVFLECVQDMDHENMFWYRQDPGLGLRLIYFSYDVKMKEKGDIPEGYSVSREKKERFSLILESASTNQTSMYLCASSRLADFGNEQFFGPGTRLTVL.